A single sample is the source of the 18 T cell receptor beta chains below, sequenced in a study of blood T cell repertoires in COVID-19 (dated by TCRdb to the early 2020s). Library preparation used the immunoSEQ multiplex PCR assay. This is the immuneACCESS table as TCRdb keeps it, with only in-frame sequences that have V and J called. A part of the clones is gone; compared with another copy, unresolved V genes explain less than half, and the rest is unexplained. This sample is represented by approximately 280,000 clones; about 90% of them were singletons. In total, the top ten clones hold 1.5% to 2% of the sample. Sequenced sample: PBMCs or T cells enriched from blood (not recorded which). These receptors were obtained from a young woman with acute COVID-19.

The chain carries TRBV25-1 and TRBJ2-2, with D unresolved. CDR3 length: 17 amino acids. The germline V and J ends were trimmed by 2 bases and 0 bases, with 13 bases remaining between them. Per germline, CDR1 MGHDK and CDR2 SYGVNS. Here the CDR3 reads CASSELWNSANTGELFF. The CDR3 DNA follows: TGTGCCAGCAGTGAACTATGGAACAGTGCGAACACCGGGGAGCTGTTTTTT.

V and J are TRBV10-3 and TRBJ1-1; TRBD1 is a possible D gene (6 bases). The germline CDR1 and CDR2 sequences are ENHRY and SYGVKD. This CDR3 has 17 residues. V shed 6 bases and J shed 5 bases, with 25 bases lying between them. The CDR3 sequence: CAISQVRGATGLTEAFF. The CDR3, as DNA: TGTGCCATCAGCCAGGTTCGGGGGGCGACAGGTCTTACTGAAGCTTTCTTT.

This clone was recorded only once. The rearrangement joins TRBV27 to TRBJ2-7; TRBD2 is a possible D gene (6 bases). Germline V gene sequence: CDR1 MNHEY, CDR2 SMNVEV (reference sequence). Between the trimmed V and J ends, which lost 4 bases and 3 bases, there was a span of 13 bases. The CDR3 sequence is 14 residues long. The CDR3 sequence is CASSSAGPSYEQYF. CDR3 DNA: TGTGCCAGCAGTTCCGCGGGACCCAGCTACGAGCAGTACTTC.

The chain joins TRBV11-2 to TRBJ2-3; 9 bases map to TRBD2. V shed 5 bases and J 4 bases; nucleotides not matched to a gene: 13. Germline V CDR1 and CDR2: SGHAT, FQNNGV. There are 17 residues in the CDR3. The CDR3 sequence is CASSRGAGGSIPDTQYF. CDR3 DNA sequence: TGTGCCAGCAGCCGCGGGGCGGGAGGGTCCATCCCAGATACGCAGTATTTT.

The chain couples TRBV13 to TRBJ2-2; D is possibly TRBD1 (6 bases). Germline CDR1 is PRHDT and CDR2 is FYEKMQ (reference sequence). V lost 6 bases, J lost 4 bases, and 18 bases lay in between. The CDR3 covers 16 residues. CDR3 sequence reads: CASSPTGMDGTGELFF. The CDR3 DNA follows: TGTGCCAGCAGTCCTACAGGGATGGATGGCACCGGGGAGCTGTTTTTT.

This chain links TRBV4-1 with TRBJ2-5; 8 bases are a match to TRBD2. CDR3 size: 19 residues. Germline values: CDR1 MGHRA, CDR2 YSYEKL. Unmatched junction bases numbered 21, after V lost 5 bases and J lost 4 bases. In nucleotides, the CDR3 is TGCGCCAGCAGCTTGGGTCACTTGAGAGCGGGAGCGTCCGCAGAGACCCAGTACTTC. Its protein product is CASSLGHLRAGASAETQYF.

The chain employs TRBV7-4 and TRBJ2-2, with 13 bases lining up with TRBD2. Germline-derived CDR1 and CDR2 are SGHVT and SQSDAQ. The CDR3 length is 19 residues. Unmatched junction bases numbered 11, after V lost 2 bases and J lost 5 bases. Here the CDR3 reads CASSLPPWTLAGGTGELFF. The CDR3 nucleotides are TGTGCCAGCAGCTTACCCCCGTGGACACTAGCGGGAGGGACCGGGGAGCTGTTTTTT.

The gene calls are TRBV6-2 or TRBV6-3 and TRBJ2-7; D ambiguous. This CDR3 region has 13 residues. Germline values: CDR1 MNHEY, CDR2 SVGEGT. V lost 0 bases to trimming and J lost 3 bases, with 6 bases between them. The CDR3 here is CASSYSRDYEQYF. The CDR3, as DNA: TGTGCCAGCAGTTACTCGAGAGACTACGAGCAGTACTTC.

The CDR3 is CASSPGTGGWTGELFF. Here the CDR3 DNA reads TGTGCCAGCAGTCCGGGGACAGGGGGCTGGACCGGGGAGCTGTTTTTT. V and J are TRBV2 and TRBJ2-2; 12 bases are shared with TRBD1. This CDR3 has 16 residues. Trimming cost V 5 bases and J 5 bases; bases outside gene matches: 6. CDR1 and CDR2 from the germline V gene are SNHLY and FYNNEI.

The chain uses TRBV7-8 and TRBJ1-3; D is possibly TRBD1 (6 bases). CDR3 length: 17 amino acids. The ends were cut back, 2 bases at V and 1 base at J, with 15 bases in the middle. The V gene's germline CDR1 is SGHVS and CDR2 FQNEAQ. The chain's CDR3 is CASSLIPGHGSGNTIYF. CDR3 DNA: TGTGCCAGCAGCTTAATACCGGGACATGGATCTGGAAACACCATATATTTT.

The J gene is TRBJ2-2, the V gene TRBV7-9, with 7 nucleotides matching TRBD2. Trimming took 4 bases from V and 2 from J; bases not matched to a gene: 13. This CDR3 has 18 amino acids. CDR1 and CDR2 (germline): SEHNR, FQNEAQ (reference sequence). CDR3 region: CASSSPGKPGLNTGELFF. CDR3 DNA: TGTGCCAGCAGCTCACCCGGCAAACCGGGACTAAACACCGGGGAGCTGTTTTTT.

CDR3 amino acids: CASRTLTGGKPRNEKLFF. CDR3 sequence (DNA): TGTGCCAGCAGGACACTCACAGGGGGCAAGCCGCGTAATGAAAAACTGTTTTTT. The chain employs TRBV2 and TRBJ1-4; TRBD1 agrees at 9 bases. Germline V gives CDR1 SNHLY, CDR2 FYNNEI. V was clipped by 6 bases and J by 4 bases; unmatched bases: 15. This CDR3 is built from 18 residues.

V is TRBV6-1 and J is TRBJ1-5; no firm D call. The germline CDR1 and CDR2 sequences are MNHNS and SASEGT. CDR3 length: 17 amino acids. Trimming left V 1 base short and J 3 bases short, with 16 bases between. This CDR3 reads CASSEGGAAMLNQPQHF. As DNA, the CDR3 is TGTGCCAGCAGTGAAGGAGGAGCGGCGATGCTCAATCAGCCCCAGCATTTT.

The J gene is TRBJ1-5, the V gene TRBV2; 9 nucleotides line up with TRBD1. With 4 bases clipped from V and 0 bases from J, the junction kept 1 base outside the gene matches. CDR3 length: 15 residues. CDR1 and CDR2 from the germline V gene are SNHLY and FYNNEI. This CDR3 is CASSGDRVSNQPQHF. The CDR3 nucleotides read TGTGCCAGCAGTGGGGACAGGGTTAGCAATCAGCCCCAGCATTTT.

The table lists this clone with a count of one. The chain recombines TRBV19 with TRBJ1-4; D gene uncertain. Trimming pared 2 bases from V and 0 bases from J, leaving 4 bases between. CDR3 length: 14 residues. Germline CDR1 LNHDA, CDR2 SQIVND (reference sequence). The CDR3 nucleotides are TGTGCCAGTAGTATAACAGCAACTAATGAAAAACTGTTTTTT. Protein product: CASSITATNEKLFF.

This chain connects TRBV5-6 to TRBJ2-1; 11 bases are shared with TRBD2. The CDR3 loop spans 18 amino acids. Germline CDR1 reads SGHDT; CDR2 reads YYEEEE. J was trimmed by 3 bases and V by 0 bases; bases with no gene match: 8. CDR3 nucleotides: TGTGCCAGCAGCTTGGGACTAGCGGGATTAGAGTTCTACAATGAGCAGTTCTTC. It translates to CASSLGLAGLEFYNEQFF.

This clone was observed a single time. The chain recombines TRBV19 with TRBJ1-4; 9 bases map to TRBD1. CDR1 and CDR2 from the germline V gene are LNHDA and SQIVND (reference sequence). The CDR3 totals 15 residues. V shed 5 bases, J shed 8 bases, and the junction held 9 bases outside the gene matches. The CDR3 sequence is CASSPWGQGREKLFF. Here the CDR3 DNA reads TGTGCCAGTAGTCCTTGGGGACAGGGTCGGGAAAAACTGTTTTTT.

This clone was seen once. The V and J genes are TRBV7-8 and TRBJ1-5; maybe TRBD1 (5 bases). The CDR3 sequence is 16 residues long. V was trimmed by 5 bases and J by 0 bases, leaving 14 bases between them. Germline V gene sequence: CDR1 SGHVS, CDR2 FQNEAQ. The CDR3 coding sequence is TGTGCCAGCAGCATGCTGCAGGGATATAGCAATCAGCCCCAGCATTTT. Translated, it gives CASSMLQGYSNQPQHF.